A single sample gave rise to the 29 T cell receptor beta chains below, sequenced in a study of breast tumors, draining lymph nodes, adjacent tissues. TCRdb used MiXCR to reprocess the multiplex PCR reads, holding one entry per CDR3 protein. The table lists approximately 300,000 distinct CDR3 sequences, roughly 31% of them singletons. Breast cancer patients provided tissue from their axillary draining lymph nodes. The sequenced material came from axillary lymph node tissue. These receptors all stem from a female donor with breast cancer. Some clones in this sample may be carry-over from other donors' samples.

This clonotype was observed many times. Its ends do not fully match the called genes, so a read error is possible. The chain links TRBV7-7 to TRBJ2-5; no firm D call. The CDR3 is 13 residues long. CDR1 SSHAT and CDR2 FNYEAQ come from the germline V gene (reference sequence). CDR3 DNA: TGTGCTAGCAGCTCCTCCCTTCAGGCGGACCAGTACTTC. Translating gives CASSSSLQADQYF.

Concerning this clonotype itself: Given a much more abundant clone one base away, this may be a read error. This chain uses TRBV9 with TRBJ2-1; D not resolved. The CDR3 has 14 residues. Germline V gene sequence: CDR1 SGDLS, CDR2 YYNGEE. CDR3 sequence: CASSVDLVGNEQSF. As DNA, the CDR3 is TGTGCCAGCAGCGTAGATCTAGTAGGCAATGAGCAGTCCTTC.

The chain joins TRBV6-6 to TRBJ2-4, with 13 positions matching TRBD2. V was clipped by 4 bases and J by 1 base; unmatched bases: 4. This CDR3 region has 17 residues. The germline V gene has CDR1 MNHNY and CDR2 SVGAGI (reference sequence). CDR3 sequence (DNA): TGTGCCAGCAGTTTTACTAGCGGGAGGGGGGCCAAAAACATTCAGTACTTC. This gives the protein CASSFTSGRGAKNIQYF.

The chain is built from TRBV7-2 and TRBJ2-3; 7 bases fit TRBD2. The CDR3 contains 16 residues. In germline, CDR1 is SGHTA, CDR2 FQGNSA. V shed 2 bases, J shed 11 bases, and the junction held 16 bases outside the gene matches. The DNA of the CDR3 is TGTGCCAGCAGCTTAAGGGTTAGCGGGTATGACAATGAGCAGTATTTT. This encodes CASSLRVSGYDNEQYF.

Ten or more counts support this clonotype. CDR3 in DNA: TGTGCCATCAGTGAGACAGGGGTTGGGGAGCAGTACTTC. Amino acids: CAISETGVGEQYF. The chain joins TRBV10-3 to TRBJ2-7; 7 bases are a match to TRBD1. CDR1 and CDR2 from the germline V gene are ENHRY and SYGVKD. The CDR3 is made up of 13 amino acids. The V and J ends lost 2 bases and 7 bases, in that order; junction bases with no gene match: 5.

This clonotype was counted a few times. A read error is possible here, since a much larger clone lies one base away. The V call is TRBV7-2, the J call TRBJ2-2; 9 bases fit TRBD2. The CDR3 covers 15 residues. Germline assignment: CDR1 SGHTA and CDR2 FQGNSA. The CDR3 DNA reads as TGTGCCAGCAGCTTAGTTTGGACTAGCGCCGGGGAGCCGTTTTTT. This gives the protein CASSLVWTSAGEPFF.

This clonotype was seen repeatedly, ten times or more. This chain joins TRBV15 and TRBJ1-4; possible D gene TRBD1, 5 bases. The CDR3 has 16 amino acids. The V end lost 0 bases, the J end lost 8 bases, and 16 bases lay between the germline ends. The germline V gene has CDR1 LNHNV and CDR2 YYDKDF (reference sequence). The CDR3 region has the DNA TGTGCCACCAGCAGAGAGTATTCGGCAGGGCGGGAAAAACTGTTTTTT. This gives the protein CATSREYSAGREKLFF.

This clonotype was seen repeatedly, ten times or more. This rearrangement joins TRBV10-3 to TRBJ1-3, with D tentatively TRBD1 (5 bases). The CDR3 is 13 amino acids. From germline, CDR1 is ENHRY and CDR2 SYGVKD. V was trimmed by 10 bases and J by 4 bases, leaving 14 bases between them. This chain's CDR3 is CATALGVGNTIYF. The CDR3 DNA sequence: TGTGCCACCGCTTTAGGGGTAGGAAACACCATATATTTT.

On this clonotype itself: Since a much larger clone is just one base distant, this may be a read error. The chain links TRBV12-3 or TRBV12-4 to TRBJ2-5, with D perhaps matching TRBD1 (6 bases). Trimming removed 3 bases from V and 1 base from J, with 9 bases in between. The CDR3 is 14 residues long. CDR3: CASSFRGAQETQYF. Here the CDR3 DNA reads TGTGCCAGCAGTTTCAGGGGAGCCCAAGAGACCCAGTACTTC.

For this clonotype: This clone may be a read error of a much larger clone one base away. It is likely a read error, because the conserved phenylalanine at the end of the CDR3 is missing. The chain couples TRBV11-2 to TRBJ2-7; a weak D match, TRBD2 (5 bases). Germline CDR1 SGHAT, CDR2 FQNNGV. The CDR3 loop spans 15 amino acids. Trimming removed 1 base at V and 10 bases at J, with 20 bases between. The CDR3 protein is CASSLGADTSTKQYS. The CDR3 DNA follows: TGTGCCAGCAGCTTAGGGGCAGATACTAGTACGAAACAGTACTCC.

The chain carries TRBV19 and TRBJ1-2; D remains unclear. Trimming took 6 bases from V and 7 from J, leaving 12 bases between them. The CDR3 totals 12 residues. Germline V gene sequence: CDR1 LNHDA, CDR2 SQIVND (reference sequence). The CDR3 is CASRLAGVGYTF. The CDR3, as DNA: TGTGCCAGTAGGCTAGCGGGAGTTGGCTACACCTTC.

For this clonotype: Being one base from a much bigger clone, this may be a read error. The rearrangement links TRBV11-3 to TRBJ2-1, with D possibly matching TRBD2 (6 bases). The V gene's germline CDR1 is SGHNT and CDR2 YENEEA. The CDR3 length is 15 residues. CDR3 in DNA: TGTGCCAGCGGCTTAAACGCGGGACCCTACAATGAGCAGTTCTTC. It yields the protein CASGLNAGPYNEQFF.

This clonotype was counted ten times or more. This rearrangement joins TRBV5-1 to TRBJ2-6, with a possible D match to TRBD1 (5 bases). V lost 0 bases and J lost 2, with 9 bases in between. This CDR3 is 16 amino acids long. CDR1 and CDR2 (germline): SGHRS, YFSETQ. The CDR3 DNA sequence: TGCGCCAGCAGCTTGGATAGGGGCGCTGGGGCCAACGTCCTGACTTTC. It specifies CASSLDRGAGANVLTF.

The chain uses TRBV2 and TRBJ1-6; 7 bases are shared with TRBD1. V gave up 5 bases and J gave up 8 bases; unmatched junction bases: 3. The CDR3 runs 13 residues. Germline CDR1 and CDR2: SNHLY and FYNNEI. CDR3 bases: TGTGCCAGCAGTAACAGGGGACATTCACCCCTCCACTTT. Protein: CASSNRGHSPLHF.

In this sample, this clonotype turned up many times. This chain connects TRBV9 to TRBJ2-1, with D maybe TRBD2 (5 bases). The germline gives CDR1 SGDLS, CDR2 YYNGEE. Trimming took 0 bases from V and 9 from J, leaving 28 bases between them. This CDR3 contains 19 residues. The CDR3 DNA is TGTGCCAGCAGCGTAGGTCCTATCGCGACGTGGGAGTCGGATACTGAGCAGTTCTTC. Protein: CASSVGPIATWESDTEQFF. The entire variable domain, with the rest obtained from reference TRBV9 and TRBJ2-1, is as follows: DSGVTQTPKHLITATGQRVTLRCSPRSGDLSVYWYQQSLDQGLQFLIQYYNGEERAKGNILERFSAQQFPDLHSELNLSSLELGDSALYFCASSVGPIATWESDTEQFFGPGTRLTVL.

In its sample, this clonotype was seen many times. CDR3 sequence reads: CSARDLRRSSYNEQFF. DNA of the CDR3: TGCAGTGCTAGAGATCTACGCAGGAGCTCCTACAATGAGCAGTTCTTC. This rearrangement joins TRBV20-1 to TRBJ2-1; D remains ambiguous. Trimming shortened V by 0 bases and J by 0 bases, and 12 bases separated the two germline ends. CDR1 is DFQATT and CDR2 is SNEGSKA in the germline V gene (reference sequence). CDR3 length: 16 residues.

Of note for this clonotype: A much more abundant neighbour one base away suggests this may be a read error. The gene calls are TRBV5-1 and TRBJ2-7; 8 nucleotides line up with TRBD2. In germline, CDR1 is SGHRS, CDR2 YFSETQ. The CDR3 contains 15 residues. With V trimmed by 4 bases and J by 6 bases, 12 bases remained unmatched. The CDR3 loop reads CASSPGPAGVSEQYF. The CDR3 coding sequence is TGCGCCAGCAGCCCGGGACCAGCGGGAGTATCCGAGCAGTACTTC.

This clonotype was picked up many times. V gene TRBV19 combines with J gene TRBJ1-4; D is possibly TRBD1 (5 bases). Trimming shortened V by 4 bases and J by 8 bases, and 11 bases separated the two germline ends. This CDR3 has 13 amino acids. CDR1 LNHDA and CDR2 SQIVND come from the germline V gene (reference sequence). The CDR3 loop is CASSTGRLEKLFF. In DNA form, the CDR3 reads TGTGCCAGTAGTACGGGACGGCTAGAAAAACTGTTTTTT.

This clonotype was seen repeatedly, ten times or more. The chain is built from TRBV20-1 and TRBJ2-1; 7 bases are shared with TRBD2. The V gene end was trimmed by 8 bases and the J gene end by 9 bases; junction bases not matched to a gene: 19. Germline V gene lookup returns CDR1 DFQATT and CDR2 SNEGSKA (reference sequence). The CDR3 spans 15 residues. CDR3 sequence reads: CSCLECYGRACEQFF. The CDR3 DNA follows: TGCAGTTGCTTGGAGTGTTATGGGAGGGCCTGTGAGCAGTTCTTC.

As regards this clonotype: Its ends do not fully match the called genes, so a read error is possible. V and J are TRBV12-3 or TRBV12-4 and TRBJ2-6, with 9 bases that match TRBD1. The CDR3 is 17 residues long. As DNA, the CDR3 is TGTACCAGCCGACAAACAGGGGGCATTTCTGGGGCCAACGTCCTGACTTTC. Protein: CTSRQTGGISGANVLTF.

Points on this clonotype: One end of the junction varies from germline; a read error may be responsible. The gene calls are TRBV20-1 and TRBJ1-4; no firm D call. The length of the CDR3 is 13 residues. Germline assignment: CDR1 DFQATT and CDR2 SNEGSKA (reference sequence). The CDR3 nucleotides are TGCAGTGCAGAGAGGGCCCTTAATGAAAGACTGTTTTTT. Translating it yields CSAERALNERLFF.

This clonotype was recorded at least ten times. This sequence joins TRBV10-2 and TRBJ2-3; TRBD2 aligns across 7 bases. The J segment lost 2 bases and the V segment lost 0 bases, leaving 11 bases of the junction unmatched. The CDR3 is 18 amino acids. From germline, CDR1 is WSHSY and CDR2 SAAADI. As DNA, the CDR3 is TGCGCCAGCAGTGAGTCCCGAGCGGGGTCCAGCTCCACAGATACGCAGTATTTT. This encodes CASSESRAGSSSTDTQYF.

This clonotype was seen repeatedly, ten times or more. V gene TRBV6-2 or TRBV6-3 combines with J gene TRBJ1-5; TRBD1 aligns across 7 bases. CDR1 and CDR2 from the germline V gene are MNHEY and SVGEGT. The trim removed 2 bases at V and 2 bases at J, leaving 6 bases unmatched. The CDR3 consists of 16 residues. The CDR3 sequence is CASSYNPGTGNQPQHF. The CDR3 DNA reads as TGTGCCAGCAGTTACAACCCCGGGACAGGCAATCAGCCCCAGCATTTT.

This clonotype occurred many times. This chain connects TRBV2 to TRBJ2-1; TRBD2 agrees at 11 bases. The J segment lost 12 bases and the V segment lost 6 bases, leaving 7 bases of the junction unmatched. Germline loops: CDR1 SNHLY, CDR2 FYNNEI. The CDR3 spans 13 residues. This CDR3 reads CASRHYSGRAQFF. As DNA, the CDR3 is TGTGCCAGCAGACACTATAGCGGGAGGGCGCAGTTCTTC. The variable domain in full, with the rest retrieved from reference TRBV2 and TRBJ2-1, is EPEVTQTPSHQVTQMGQEVILRCVPISNHLYFYWYRQILGQKVEFLVSFYNNEISEKSEIFDDQFSVERPDGSNFTLKIRSTKLEDSAMYFCASRHYSGRAQFFGPGTRLTVL.

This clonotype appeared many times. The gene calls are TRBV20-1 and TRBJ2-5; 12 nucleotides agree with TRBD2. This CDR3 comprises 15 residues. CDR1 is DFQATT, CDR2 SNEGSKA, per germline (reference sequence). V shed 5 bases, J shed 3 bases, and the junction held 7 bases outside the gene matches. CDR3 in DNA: TGCAGTGCTCATAGACTAGCGGGAGACAAAGAGACCCAGTACTTC. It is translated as CSAHRLAGDKETQYF.

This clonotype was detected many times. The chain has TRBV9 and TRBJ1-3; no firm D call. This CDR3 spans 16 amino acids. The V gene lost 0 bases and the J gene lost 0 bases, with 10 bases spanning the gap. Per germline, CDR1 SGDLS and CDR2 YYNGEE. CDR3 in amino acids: CASSVGSRSSGNTIYF. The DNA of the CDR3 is TGTGCCAGCAGCGTAGGAAGCCGTAGCTCTGGAAACACCATATATTTT.

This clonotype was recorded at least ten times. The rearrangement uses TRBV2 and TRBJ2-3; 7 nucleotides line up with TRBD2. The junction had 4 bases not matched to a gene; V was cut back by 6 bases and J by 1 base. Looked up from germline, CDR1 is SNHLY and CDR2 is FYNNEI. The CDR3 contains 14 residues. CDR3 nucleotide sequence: TGTGCCAGCAGGCGGGAGAGGGGCACAGATACGCAGTATTTT. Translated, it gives CASRRERGTDTQYF.

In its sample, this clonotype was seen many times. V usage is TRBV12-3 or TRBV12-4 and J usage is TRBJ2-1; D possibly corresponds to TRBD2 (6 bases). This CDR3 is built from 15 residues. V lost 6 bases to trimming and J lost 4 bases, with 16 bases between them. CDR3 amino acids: CASSPPGTPYNEQFF. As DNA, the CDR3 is TGTGCCAGCAGCCCCCCCGGGACTCCTTACAATGAGCAGTTCTTC.

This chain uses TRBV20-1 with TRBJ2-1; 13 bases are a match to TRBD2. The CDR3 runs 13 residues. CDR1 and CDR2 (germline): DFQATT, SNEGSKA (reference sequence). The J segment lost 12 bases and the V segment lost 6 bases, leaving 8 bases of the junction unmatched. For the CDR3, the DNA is TGCAGTGCCCCGGGGACTAGCGGGACTGCGCAGTTCTTC. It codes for CSAPGTSGTAQFF.